These 18 T cell receptor beta chains came from one sample sequenced in a study of vaccination and CD4 T cells after COVID-19. Treatment reported: approximately 9-day PBMC culture with coronavirus spike peptide pools or control peptides (ViraFEST assay). The antigens these receptors bind are not known. Cultured CD4+ T-cell DNA underwent Oncomine TCR Beta short-read sequencing. TCRdb called the PCR reads again in MiXCR, with one record for every CDR3 protein. The sample shows under 15,000 distinct CDR3 sequences, about 67% of them seen only once. The sample taken for sequencing was CD4+ T cells from blood, cultured in vitro. These TCRs come from a human donor who had recovered from COVID-19.

This chain joins TRBV5-4 and TRBJ2-5, with 13 bases lining up with TRBD2. The CDR3 contains 19 residues. The germline V gene encodes CDR1 SGHNT and CDR2 YYREEE (reference sequence). J lost 7 bases, V lost 4 bases, and 19 bases had no gene match. The CDR3 is CASSIGLAGVRPQVGTQYF. CDR3 bases: TGTGCCAGCAGCATCGGACTAGCGGGAGTGAGACCTCAGGTTGGGACCCAGTACTTC.

The chain has TRBV5-1 and TRBJ2-7; D remains unclear. The V end lost 1 base, the J end lost 2 bases, and 10 bases lay between the germline ends. In germline, CDR1 is SGHRS, CDR2 YFSETQ. This CDR3 region has 14 residues. CDR3 residues: CASSLLGFPYEQYF. The CDR3 nucleotides read TGCGCCAGCAGCTTGTTGGGGTTTCCCTACGAGCAGTACTTC.

This clonotype was picked up a small number of times. The rearrangement uses TRBV5-1 and TRBJ2-5; D is unclear. CDR3 length: 15 residues. Trimming removed 3 bases at V and 4 bases at J, with 16 bases between. Germline assignment: CDR1 SGHRS and CDR2 YFSETQ. The CDR3 is CASSSWAASGETQYF. As DNA, the CDR3 is TGCGCCAGCAGCTCCTGGGCGGCATCGGGAGAGACCCAGTACTTC.

The V call is TRBV6-4, the J call TRBJ2-7, with D uncertain. V lost 2 bases and J lost 6, with 17 bases in between. CDR1 is MRHNA, CDR2 SNTAGT, per germline. The CDR3 is 15 residues long. The CDR3 loop is CASSDPPTTGSEQYF. The CDR3 DNA follows: TGTGCCAGCAGTGACCCGCCTACTACCGGGTCCGAGCAGTACTTC.

The chain is built from TRBV7-6 and TRBJ2-5; the D is unclear. The CDR3 covers 14 residues. Trimming cost V 1 base and J 2 bases, with 8 bases left between them. CDR1 and CDR2 from the germline V gene are SGHVS and FNYEAQ. CDR3 residues: CASSLGPTQETQYF. CDR3 nucleotide sequence: TGTGCCAGCAGCTTAGGACCGACTCAAGAGACCCAGTACTTC.

The chain couples TRBV7-2 to TRBJ2-5; 9 nucleotides agree with TRBD1. This CDR3 comprises 15 residues. Germline CDR1 and CDR2: SGHTA and FQGNSA. Trimming at V came to 4 bases and at J to 5 bases, leaving 8 bases not matched to a gene. This CDR3 is CASSYQQGAGETQYF. The CDR3 region has the DNA TGTGCCAGCAGCTATCAACAGGGGGCTGGGGAGACCCAGTACTTC.

This chain connects TRBV19 to TRBJ2-1; 10 bases match TRBD2. This CDR3 is 16 amino acids long. Germline assignment: CDR1 LNHDA and CDR2 SQIVND (reference sequence). V shed 6 bases, J shed 12 bases, and the junction held 17 bases outside the gene matches. CDR3 in amino acids: CASSEGRSGGAGWQFF. The CDR3 DNA follows: TGTGCCAGTAGCGAGGGCCGGAGCGGGGGGGCCGGTTGGCAGTTCTTC.

This clonotype has a handful of counts. The CDR3 is CASSSSQGNTEAFF. As DNA, the CDR3 is TGTGCCAGCAGTTCGTCGCAGGGCAACACTGAAGCTTTCTTT. The chain employs TRBV27 and TRBJ1-1; D might be TRBD1 (5 bases). CDR3 length: 14 amino acids. Germline values: CDR1 MNHEY, CDR2 SMNVEV (reference sequence). Deletions cut 4 bases from V and 2 bases from J, with 11 bases between.

The chain carries TRBV11-2 and TRBJ2-3; no clear D. The CDR3 contains 16 residues. The ends were cut back, 2 bases at V and 2 bases at J, with 14 bases in the middle. CDR1 is SGHAT and CDR2 is FQNNGV in the germline V gene. CDR3 sequence (DNA): TGTGCCAGCAGCTTATCCACGGGCTCGGCCACAGATACGCAGTATTTT. Protein product: CASSLSTGSATDTQYF.

V usage is TRBV20-1 and J usage is TRBJ2-5; TRBD1 aligns across 8 bases. Losses at the gene ends were 4 bases for V and 2 bases for J; bases not matched to a gene: 9. The CDR3 spans 15 residues. In germline, CDR1 is DFQATT, CDR2 SNEGSKA (reference sequence). The DNA for the CDR3 is TGCAGTGCTAAGGCCCCAGGGGGCGGACAAGAGACCCAGTACTTC. Its translation is CSAKAPGGGQETQYF.

V and J are TRBV24-1 and TRBJ1-2, with D unclear. This CDR3 has 12 amino acids. Deletions cut 7 bases from V and 4 bases from J, with 9 bases between. CDR1 and CDR2 (germline): KGHDR, SFDVKD. The CDR3 DNA reads TGTGCCACCAGCTTGACGGGCTATGGCTACACCTTC. Protein product: CATSLTGYGYTF.

This chain uses TRBV28 with TRBJ1-2; the D gene is possibly TRBD1 (5 bases). Germline V gene data show CDR1 as MDHEN and CDR2 as SYDVKM. The CDR3 runs 16 residues. V was shortened by 7 bases and J by 0 bases, with 18 bases between the two germline ends. CDR3 bases: TGTGCCAGCATCTCCTGGGGGGGGGAATCTAACTATGGCTACACCTTC. Residues: CASISWGGESNYGYTF.

V is TRBV5-6 and J is TRBJ2-5, with 7 bases lining up with TRBD2. The CDR3 length is 15 residues. Losses at the gene ends were 0 bases for V and 5 bases for J; bases not matched to a gene: 7. From germline, CDR1 is SGHDT and CDR2 YYEEEE. The CDR3 protein is CASSLDTSERETQYF. Here the CDR3 DNA reads TGTGCCAGCAGCTTGGATACTAGCGAAAGGGAGACCCAGTACTTC.

This chain uses TRBV5-1 with TRBJ2-3; D is possibly TRBD2 (5 bases). The germline V gene encodes CDR1 SGHRS and CDR2 YFSETQ. The CDR3 is 14 amino acids. Trimming removed 0 bases at V and 8 bases at J, with 13 bases between. The CDR3, as DNA: TGCGCCAGCAGCTTGGGAGCCAGCCGGGGTACGCAGTATTTT. This gives the protein CASSLGASRGTQYF. Drawing the rest from reference TRBV5-1 and TRBJ2-3, the complete variable domain is KAGVTQTPRYLIKTRGQQVTLSCSPISGHRSVSWYQQTPGQGLQFLFEYFSETQRNKGNFPGRFSGRQFSNSRSEMNVSTLELGDSALYLCASSLGASRGTQYFGPGTRLTVL.

This clonotype was seen more than once but under ten times. V and J are TRBV20-1 and TRBJ1-1; D is possibly TRBD1 (5 bases). This CDR3 spans 12 amino acids. Germline V gene lookup returns CDR1 DFQATT and CDR2 SNEGSKA (reference sequence). Trimming removed 4 bases from V and 4 bases from J, with 10 bases in between. Here the CDR3 reads CSATGGRTEAFF. Here the CDR3 DNA reads TGCAGTGCTACCGGGGGACGCACTGAAGCTTTCTTT.

The chain employs TRBV19 and TRBJ1-5; D gene ambiguous. CDR1 and CDR2 from the germline V gene are LNHDA and SQIVND (reference sequence). V lost 6 bases and J lost 5, with 8 bases in between. The CDR3 consists of 12 residues. Written as DNA, the CDR3 is TGTGCCAGTAGCTATGGGTATCAGCCCCAGCATTTT. It encodes CASSYGYQPQHF.

As DNA, the CDR3 is TGTGCCAGCAGTGGGGCCCCTCAGCTCACAGATACGCAGTATTTT. Its protein is CASSGAPQLTDTQYF. V gene TRBV12-3 or TRBV12-4 combines with J gene TRBJ2-3; maybe TRBD1 (5 bases). Trimming stripped 5 bases from V and 2 bases from J, with 14 bases between. This CDR3 is built from 15 residues.

V gene TRBV30 combines with J gene TRBJ1-1; 8 nucleotides line up with TRBD1. V dropped 3 bases and J dropped 7; count of bases not matched to a gene: 13. Germline values: CDR1 GTSNPN, CDR2 SVGIG (reference sequence). The CDR3 runs 15 residues. The CDR3: CAWRRGTGGKLEAFF. CDR3 bases: TGTGCCTGGAGGCGGGGAACAGGGGGAAAGCTTGAAGCTTTCTTT.